These 9 T cell receptor beta chains came from one sample sequenced in a study of blood T cell repertoires in COVID-19. Data came from immunoSEQ multiplex PCR; TCRdb stores just in-frame clones and leaves some out. The data contain a few hundred thousand clones, around 82% of them singletons. Sequencing input: peripheral blood. Every receptor here comes from a person between 65 and 79 years old with COVID-19, enrolled during active disease.

The chain's CDR3 is CATSRDPRYEQYF. The DNA of the CDR3 is TGTGCCACCAGCAGAGATCCGAGGTACGAGCAGTACTTC. V gene TRBV15 combines with J gene TRBJ2-7; D gene unclear. Germline V gives CDR1 LNHNV, CDR2 YYDKDF (reference sequence). The CDR3 has 13 amino acids. The ends were cut back, 0 bases at V and 4 bases at J, with 7 bases in the middle.

V gene TRBV28 combines with J gene TRBJ1-5; D gene uncertain. This CDR3 is 13 amino acids long. V lost 6 bases, J lost 7 bases, and 13 bases lay in between. Germline CDR1 and CDR2: MDHEN and SYDVKM. The CDR3 nucleotides read TGTGCCAGCAGCCGTGACGGGGTCCAGCCCCAGCATTTT. Translation: CASSRDGVQPQHF. The whole variable domain, remainder taken from reference TRBV28 and TRBJ1-5, is DVKVTQSSRYLVKRTGEKVFLECVQDMDHENMFWYRQDPGLGLRLIYFSYDVKMKEKGDIPEGYSVSREKKERFSLILESASTNQTSMYLCASSRDGVQPQHFGDGTRLSIL.

J is TRBJ1-1 and V is TRBV7-2, with D possibly TRBD1 on 6 matching bases. The CDR3 contains 14 residues. The germline CDR1 and CDR2 sequences are SGHTA and FQGNSA. V was trimmed by 5 bases and J by 9 bases, leaving 19 bases between them. The CDR3 DNA sequence: TGTGCCAGCAGCCCCAGGTGGGGGCTATATCAAGCTTTCTTT. Amino acid sequence: CASSPRWGLYQAFF.

The chain joins TRBV28 to TRBJ2-3; the D gene is possibly TRBD1 (6 bases). There are 11 residues in the CDR3. From germline, CDR1 is MDHEN and CDR2 SYDVKM. V was shortened by 7 bases and J by 6 bases, with 8 bases between the two germline ends. The CDR3 reads CASKRGDTQYF. CDR3 bases: TGTGCCAGCAAAAGGGGGGATACGCAGTATTTT.

The chain carries TRBV5-1 and TRBJ2-3; possibly TRBD1 for D (6 bases). This CDR3 region has 15 residues. In germline, CDR1 is SGHRS, CDR2 YFSETQ. V was clipped by 1 base and J by 5 bases, with 14 bases between them. The CDR3 DNA reads as TGCGCCAGCAGCTTGAGTCAGGGGCTCGGAGATACGCAGTATTTT. It encodes CASSLSQGLGDTQYF.

V gene TRBV3-1 (or the pseudogene TRBV3-2) combines with J gene TRBJ2-2; D ambiguous. There are 13 residues in the CDR3. CDR1 is LGHDT, CDR2 YNNKEL, per germline (reference sequence). Trimming left V 7 bases short and J 8 bases short, with 14 bases between. CDR3 in DNA: TGTGCCAGCAAACAGCACTCTGGGGGGGAGCTGTTTTTT. It encodes CASKQHSGGELFF.

The chain combines TRBV24-1 with TRBJ2-5; D might be TRBD1 (5 bases). Germline V gives CDR1 KGHDR, CDR2 SFDVKD. The CDR3 runs to 16 residues. Between the trimmed V and J ends, which lost 0 bases and 5 bases, there was a span of 15 bases. This CDR3 reads CATSDLRGSGMETQYF. The CDR3 DNA is TGTGCCACCAGTGATTTGCGTGGCTCAGGGATGGAGACCCAGTACTTC.

The chain is built from TRBV2 and TRBJ1-1; maybe TRBD1 (5 bases). There are 13 residues in the CDR3. In germline, CDR1 is SNHLY, CDR2 FYNNEI. Trimming removed 6 bases from V and 1 base from J, with 9 bases in between. CDR3 in amino acids: CASRTVSNTEAFF. The CDR3, as DNA: TGTGCCAGCAGGACAGTTTCGAACACTGAAGCTTTCTTT.

V gene TRBV6-2 or TRBV6-3 combines with J gene TRBJ1-2, with D tentatively TRBD1 (5 bases). Trimming took off 6 bases at V and 7 bases at J, with 15 bases between the two ends. The CDR3 sequence is 13 residues long. The V gene's germline CDR1 is MNHEY and CDR2 SVGEGT. CDR3 protein: CASSSLVGGGYTF. CDR3 bases: TGTGCCAGCAGCTCACTCGTCGGGGGTGGCTACACCTTC.